This TCR beta chain was sequenced in a study of blood T cells in healthy people across ages. Notes on the study in general: Per million T cells, the diversity of TCR beta decreased roughly linearly as age advanced.

Points on this clonotype: No antigen is known for it.

A second PCR of 7 to 11 cycles used a sample-barcoded 5' primer and a J-beta primer mix. MiXCR was run by TCRdb on the 5' RACE reads, yielding one entry per CDR3 protein. The profile covers about 720,000 distinct CDR3 sequences, with about a fifth appearing a single time and around a fifth taken by the ten largest. This sequence originates from a man in his 70s in good health. Sequenced input: blood.

The CDR3 coding sequence is TGTGCCAGCAGTGAAGGTGGCAGGGGAAAGGACGAGCAGTACTTC. Protein product: CASSEGGRGKDEQYF. The gene calls are TRBV6-1 and TRBJ2-7; possible D gene TRBD1, 6 bases. Trimming shortened V by 1 base and J by 5 bases, and 15 bases separated the two germline ends. The CDR3 sequence is 15 residues long. From germline, CDR1 is MNHNS and CDR2 SASEGT.